These 4 T cell receptor beta chains were all obtained from the same sample, sequenced in a study of blood T cell repertoires in COVID-19. Measured with immunoSEQ multiplex PCR; TCRdb has only the in-frame clones, and not every one. The data hold roughly 150,000 clones, with approximately 85% observed a single time. The sequencing sample was made of peripheral blood. The receptors stem from an elderly man with COVID-19, enrolled during active disease.

In this sample, this clone turned up a few times. This chain joins TRBV6-5 and TRBJ2-7; TRBD2 might be the D (6 bases). Trimming took off 7 bases at V and 2 bases at J, with 12 bases between the two ends. The germline gives CDR1 MNHEY, CDR2 SVGAGI. The CDR3 loop spans 13 amino acids. Here the CDR3 DNA reads TGTGCCAGCACCCGGGGGAGGCCCTACGAGCAGTACTTC. Amino acid sequence: CASTRGRPYEQYF.

The rearrangement joins TRBV5-1 to TRBJ2-1, with TRBD2 matching 8 bases. Germline CDR1 and CDR2: SGHRS and YFSETQ. The junction had 11 bases not matched to a gene; V was cut back by 3 bases and J by 6 bases. The CDR3 covers 16 residues. The CDR3 protein is CASSSLAGVERNEQFF. The CDR3, as DNA: TGCGCCAGCAGCTCCCTAGCGGGCGTAGAACGCAATGAGCAGTTCTTC. Full variable domain (remainder filled in from reference TRBV5-1 and TRBJ2-1): KAGVTQTPRYLIKTRGQQVTLSCSPISGHRSVSWYQQTPGQGLQFLFEYFSETQRNKGNFPGRFSGRQFSNSRSEMNVSTLELGDSALYLCASSSLAGVERNEQFFGPGTRLTVL.

This clone was counted between two and nine times. The V call is TRBV3-1 (or the pseudogene TRBV3-2), the J call TRBJ1-1; no clear D. The CDR3 length is 18 residues. V lost 1 base, J lost 0 bases, and 18 bases lay in between. Per the germline V gene, CDR1 is LGHDT and CDR2 is YNNKEL (reference sequence). The CDR3 DNA follows: TGTGCCAGCAGCCAAGTCGCAGGCTCTGTTTTCATGAACACTGAAGCTTTCTTT. This sequence encodes CASSQVAGSVFMNTEAFF.

J is TRBJ1-2 and V is TRBV5-1, with D hard to call. CDR3 length: 15 residues. Trimming pared 0 bases from V and 6 bases from J, leaving 15 bases between. CDR1 and CDR2 from the germline V gene are SGHRS and YFSETQ. As DNA, the CDR3 is TGCGCCAGCAGCTTGGCCTCAGGTCCCAATGATGGCTACACCTTC. Amino acid sequence: CASSLASGPNDGYTF.